The 20 T cell receptor beta chains below were found in one sample sequenced in a study of neurological immune-mediated disorders. MiXCR was run by TCRdb on the 5' RACE reads, yielding one entry per CDR3 protein. Here the sample spans some 83,000 distinct CDR3 sequences, 2.5% to 3% being singletons. Material: PBMCs. These receptors were obtained from a woman aged 25 to 39 with multiple sclerosis.

This clonotype occurred a few times. The chain recombines TRBV5-6 with TRBJ2-2; 10 bases fit TRBD2. Trimming at V came to 4 bases and at J to 8 bases, leaving 11 bases not matched to a gene. The CDR3 consists of 16 residues. Germline V lookup: CDR1 SGHDT, CDR2 YYEEEE. The CDR3 reads CASSPPSGRVLGELFF. The CDR3 DNA follows: TGTGCCAGCAGCCCCCCTAGCGGGAGAGTGTTAGGGGAGCTGTTTTTT.

The sample holds many counts of this clonotype. This chain links TRBV15 with TRBJ1-3, with unresolved D. CDR3 size: 15 residues. Germline CDR1 LNHNV, CDR2 YYDKDF (reference sequence). V was pared by 3 bases and J by 4 bases, with 13 bases between. The CDR3 DNA reads TGTGCCACCAGCAGGGCCGGAGAAGGAGGAAACACCATATATTTT. This sequence encodes CATSRAGEGGNTIYF.

This clonotype was seen ten or more times. One end of the junction varies from germline; a read error may be responsible. The genes are TRBV11-2 and TRBJ2-1; D is uncertain. Germline V gene data show CDR1 as SGHAT and CDR2 as FQNNGV. The CDR3 runs 14 residues. The CDR3 DNA is TGTGCCAACAGCTTGGTGGTCTCACACAATGAGCAGTTCTTC. Amino acid sequence: CANSLVVSHNEQFF.

This clonotype was seen many times. This chain uses TRBV5-6 with TRBJ1-1; no clear D gene. Trimming removed 0 bases at V and 8 bases at J, with 14 bases between. The CDR3 runs 14 residues. Looked up from germline, CDR1 is SGHDT and CDR2 is YYEEEE. The CDR3 sequence is CASSLGIRFPEAFF. Here the CDR3 DNA reads TGTGCCAGCAGCTTGGGTATCAGGTTTCCCGAAGCTTTCTTT.

A note on this clonotype: A much larger clone lies a single base off, so this may be a read error. The CDR3 nucleotides read TGTGCCAGCAGCTACCCGACTGGCACAGATACGCAGTATTTT. It specifies CASSYPTGTDTQYF. V is TRBV7-2 and J is TRBJ2-3; D unclear. The CDR3 is 14 amino acids. In germline, CDR1 is SGHTA, CDR2 FQGNSA. The V end lost 4 bases, the J end lost 1 base, and 9 bases lay between the germline ends.

This clonotype was seen at least ten times. This chain joins TRBV20-1 and TRBJ2-1, with TRBD1 matching 9 bases. Losses at the gene ends were 3 bases for V and 3 bases for J; bases not matched to a gene: 6. CDR3 length equals 15 residues. Germline CDR1 and CDR2: DFQATT and SNEGSKA (reference sequence). The CDR3 DNA reads as TGCAGTGCTAGCCCTTGGGACAGGGACTACAATGAGCAGTTCTTC. This translates into CSASPWDRDYNEQFF.

This clonotype occurred many times. The chain uses TRBV4-3 and TRBJ2-3; no firm D call. V was clipped by 0 bases and J by 5 bases, with 9 bases between them. The CDR3 totals 14 residues. Germline V lookup: CDR1 LGHNA, CDR2 YSLEER. The CDR3 reads CASSQDGQQDTQYF. CDR3 in DNA: TGCGCCAGCAGCCAAGATGGGCAACAAGATACGCAGTATTTT.

This clonotype has at least ten counts. The V and J genes are TRBV5-1 and TRBJ1-1; D gene ambiguous. The V gene lost 4 bases and the J gene lost 1 base, with 17 bases spanning the gap. The CDR3 is 16 residues long. CDR1 SGHRS and CDR2 YFSETQ come from the germline V gene. The CDR3 DNA follows: TGCGCCAGCAGCGGCGGTGGTGGGAGTACGAACACTGAAGCTTTCTTT. Protein sequence: CASSGGGGSTNTEAFF. Based on the CDR3 plus reference TRBV5-1 and TRBJ1-1, the full variable domain is KAGVTQTPRYLIKTRGQQVTLSCSPISGHRSVSWYQQTPGQGLQFLFEYFSETQRNKGNFPGRFSGRQFSNSRSEMNVSTLELGDSALYLCASSGGGGSTNTEAFFGQGTRLTVV.

To note about this clonotype: A much larger clonotype is one base distant, so this may be a read error. The rearrangement joins TRBV7-9 to TRBJ2-7; D may be TRBD2 (6 bases). The CDR3 contains 11 residues. The germline V gene encodes CDR1 SEHNR and CDR2 FQNEAQ (reference sequence). The CDR3 region is CDTGRIHEQYF. CDR3 nucleotides: TGTGACACGGGGAGGATCCACGAGCAGTACTTC.

This clonotype was seen ten or more times. The gene calls are TRBV12-3 or TRBV12-4 and TRBJ1-1; no clear D gene. Trimming pared 1 base from V and 2 bases from J, leaving 8 bases between. There are 14 residues in the CDR3. CDR3 region: CASSLGLQNTEAFF. The CDR3 DNA reads TGTGCCAGCAGTTTAGGTTTGCAAAACACTGAAGCTTTCTTT.

This clonotype has ten or more counts. The chain has TRBV7-2 and TRBJ2-1; no definite D call. Trimming cost V 6 bases and J 7 bases, with 19 bases left between them. The germline CDR1 and CDR2 sequences are SGHTA and FQGNSA. The length of the CDR3 is 15 residues. The CDR3, as DNA: TGTGCCAGCAGTCCCCTCGTATCCGCCCCAAATGAGCAGTTCTTC. It codes for CASSPLVSAPNEQFF.

This clonotype appeared many times. The chain carries TRBV12-3 or TRBV12-4 and TRBJ2-2, with 7 bases identical to TRBD2. This CDR3 has 13 amino acids. Trimming removed 3 bases from V and 6 bases from J; junction bases left unmatched: 1. The CDR3 loop is CASSLGGAGELFF. The CDR3 nucleotides are TGTGCCAGCAGTTTGGGAGGGGCCGGGGAGCTGTTTTTT.

The table lists this clonotype with many counts. V is TRBV12-3 or TRBV12-4 and J is TRBJ2-2, with unresolved D. CDR3 length: 14 residues. Trimming took 7 bases from V and 5 from J, leaving 14 bases between them. CDR3: CASIPVLITGELFF. CDR3 in DNA: TGTGCCAGCATCCCGGTCCTGATTACCGGGGAGCTGTTTTTT.

This clonotype was found many times. The J gene is TRBJ1-4, the V gene TRBV7-9; D uncertain. Per the germline V gene, CDR1 is SEHNR and CDR2 is FQNEAQ (reference sequence). CDR3 size: 14 residues. Trimming stripped 5 bases from V and 7 bases from J, with 14 bases between. CDR3 in amino acids: CASSALGRLEKLFF. For the CDR3, the DNA is TGTGCCAGCAGCGCTCTGGGGAGGCTTGAAAAACTGTTTTTT.

Ten or more counts support this clonotype. The V call is TRBV29-1, the J call TRBJ2-1, with a tentative D call TRBD2 (6 bases). Germline CDR1 reads SQVTM; CDR2 reads ANQGSEA. Trimming stripped 6 bases from V and 4 bases from J, with 16 bases between. The CDR3 totals 14 residues. The CDR3, as DNA: TGCAGCGTAGCGGAGGGCATGCGGTACAATGAGCAGTTCTTC. Protein product: CSVAEGMRYNEQFF.

Many counts were recorded for this clonotype. This chain links TRBV7-2 with TRBJ1-5, with D uncertain. The CDR3 extends over 13 amino acids. V lost 3 bases, J lost 5 bases, and 8 bases lay in between. Germline V gene lookup returns CDR1 SGHTA and CDR2 FQGNSA. CDR3 sequence: CASSLHSDQPQHF. The CDR3 DNA reads TGTGCCAGCAGCTTGCATTCGGATCAGCCCCAGCATTTT.

At least ten counts were recorded for this clonotype. The chain joins TRBV6-4 to TRBJ1-1; D is uncertain. V shed 4 bases and J shed 1 base, with 16 bases lying between them. The length of the CDR3 is 16 residues. Per the germline V gene, CDR1 is MRHNA and CDR2 is SNTAGT. CDR3 sequence (DNA): TGTGCCAGCAGTGTGCTTTATAGGCGGACGAACACTGAAGCTTTCTTT. Translated: CASSVLYRRTNTEAFF.

This clonotype was counted many times. The chain employs TRBV15 and TRBJ2-1, with 13 bases aligning to TRBD2. Germline V gene sequence: CDR1 LNHNV, CDR2 YYDKDF (reference sequence). The trim removed 4 bases at V and 9 bases at J, leaving 9 bases unmatched. CDR3 length: 16 amino acids. The DNA for the CDR3 is TGTGCCACCAGCAATTCTCGGACTAGCGGGAGTCGTGAGCAGTTCTTC. Protein: CATSNSRTSGSREQFF.

This clonotype was seen at least ten times. The J gene is TRBJ2-3, the V gene TRBV20-1; 9 positions match TRBD2. V gave up 1 base and J gave up 5 bases; unmatched junction bases: 7. Per the germline V gene, CDR1 is DFQATT and CDR2 is SNEGSKA (reference sequence). There are 15 residues in the CDR3. CDR3 nucleotide sequence: TGCAGTGCTAGAGGGGCTAGCGGGATTATAGATACGCAGTATTTT. This codes for CSARGASGIIDTQYF.

Many counts were recorded for this clonotype. The chain couples TRBV19 to TRBJ2-1; D ambiguous. V was pared by 7 bases and J by 10 bases, with 17 bases between. Germline V lookup: CDR1 LNHDA, CDR2 SQIVND (reference sequence). The CDR3 runs 13 residues. CDR3 in DNA: TGTGCCAGTACCCTCGGTTCAGCCCAAGAGCAGTTCTTC. This gives the protein CASTLGSAQEQFF.